This T cell receptor (beta chain) was found in a study of CD8 T cells in ankylosing spondylitis (dated by TCRdb to 2016 to 2017). For the study in its entirety: To find TCR variants linked to disease, the study profiled T cell receptor beta repertoires in ankylosing spondylitis patients and healthy donors. The whole study cohort included over a hundred healthy donors and about two dozen ankylosing spondylitis patients. Samples of peripheral blood were taken, and for ankylosing spondylitis patients, synovial fluid was collected as well.

General findings and caveats noted by the study authors: In peripheral blood, the disease-linked clones were found at relatively low frequencies and had a CD8+ phenotype. Blood from ankylosing spondylitis patients appeared to be characterized by a TCR beta motif made up of several highly homologous amino acid variants. According to the report, matched synovial fluid samples from ankylosing spondylitis patients were significantly enriched for the disease-linked clones. Some of the motif variants had been reported before in the synovial fluid and blood of reactive arthritis patients, a finding that suggests common disease-initiation mechanisms.

CDR1 and CDR2, per the germline V gene (reference sequence), are MNHEY and SMNVEV. Trimming takes 5 bases off V and 0 bases off J; junction bases not matched to a gene: 2. The CDR3, cysteine through phenylalanine, is 15 amino acids long. The sequence is cut down to CDR3 DNA, 45 bases in frame from base 1. This clonotype appeared many times. Its antigen is not yet known. No base quality information exists; no much larger clone differs at one position. The sequencer listed for this sample is Illumina HiSeq 2500. Quantitative 5'-RACE with molecular barcodes was used to prepare TCR beta libraries. As for the original processing: To identify disease-linked TCR variants, a new computational method was used, one built on a probabilistic model of VDJ rearrangement. TCRdb reanalyzed the raw reads on its own, using fastp at Q25 for trimming and MiXCR for clone calling, and kept in-frame beta chains. Entries are consolidated by CDR3 protein sequence, retaining the most common genes and DNA. TCRdb assigned the V and J calls; the authors' analysis was not used. Across this sample there are 85,000 to 100,000 distinct CDR3 sequences, with roughly 8.7% seen only once. Around 10% of the sample rests with the top ten.

The chain was built from TRBV27 and TRBJ2-1, with 9 middle bases fitting TRBD2. This receptor was obtained from a male donor with ankylosing spondylitis or in good health (not recorded which). The sequenced sample was blood, either unsorted or a sorted T cell fraction (not recorded which). CDR3 reads: CASSLAGSSYNEQFF. DNA sequence: TGTGCCAGCAGTCTAGCGGGGAGCTCCTACAATGAGCAGTTCTTC.